Listed here are 17 T cell receptor beta chains from one sample, sequenced in a study of control samples from healthy donors and cancer patients. Here immunoSEQ multiplex PCR was the method, and the copy in TCRdb shows in-frame clones only, minus some. This sample yields over 100,000 clones, of which approximately 90% are seen a single time; roughly 4.5% belongs to the top ten. The sample taken for sequencing was blood. The receptors come from a human donor in good health. The donor label of this sample is uncertain.

As DNA, the CDR3 is TGTGCCTGGAGTGGGGCGACAGGGGCCGTTTACAATGAGCAGTTCTTC. Residues: CAWSGATGAVYNEQFF. This chain links TRBV30 with TRBJ2-1; 8 bases fit TRBD1. The CDR3 has 16 amino acids. Per the germline V gene, CDR1 is GTSNPN and CDR2 is SVGIG (reference sequence). V dropped 1 base and J dropped 4; count of bases not matched to a gene: 9.

This clone was seen only once. V is TRBV5-4 and J is TRBJ2-2; either TRBD1 or TRBD2 may supply D (5 bases each). Germline V gene data show CDR1 as SGHNT and CDR2 as YYREEE (reference sequence). This CDR3 is built from 18 residues. V lost 5 bases to trimming and J lost 1 base, with 21 bases between them. The CDR3 nucleotides read TGTGCCAGCAGTCCCCCCGACCCGGGACGAATGAACACCGGGGAGCTGTTTTTT. Translating gives CASSPPDPGRMNTGELFF. The variable domain in full, completed from reference TRBV5-4 and TRBJ2-2, reads ETGVTQSPTHLIKTRGQQVTLRCSSQSGHNTVSWYQQALGQGPQFIFQYYREEENGRGNFPPRFSGLQFPNYSSELNVNALELDDSALYLCASSPPDPGRMNTGELFFGEGSRLTVL.

This chain links TRBV24-1 with TRBJ1-5, with D hard to call. The CDR3 contains 15 residues. Trimming left V 5 bases short and J 5 bases short, with 15 bases between. Germline loops: CDR1 KGHDR, CDR2 SFDVKD. Here the CDR3 DNA reads TGTGCCACCAGTGCCAGAGGAGGTCGCGATCAGCCCCAGCATTTT. The encoded protein is CATSARGGRDQPQHF.

CDR3 in DNA: TGCGCCAGCAAGGCGAACACTGAAGCTTTCTTT. It translates to CASKANTEAFF. This chain links TRBV5-1 with TRBJ1-1; D unclear. Germline V gene data show CDR1 as SGHRS and CDR2 as YFSETQ. With 6 bases removed from V and 1 base from J, the gap between germline ends came to 4 bases. The CDR3 covers 11 residues.

The chain employs TRBV30 and TRBJ1-1; D is undetermined. V was cut by 2 bases and J by 5 bases, with 6 bases left in between. CDR3 length: 11 amino acids. The germline V gene has CDR1 GTSNPN and CDR2 SVGIG (reference sequence). In DNA, the CDR3 is TGTGCCTGGAGTTCGCGAACTGAAGCTTTCTTT. Amino acids: CAWSSRTEAFF.

V gene TRBV11-2 combines with J gene TRBJ1-2; D is possibly TRBD1 (6 bases). The CDR3 has 13 residues. Germline values: CDR1 SGHAT, CDR2 FQNNGV. Trimming pared 3 bases from V and 6 bases from J, leaving 11 bases between. CDR3 nucleotides: TGTGCCAGCAGCTTTAGGGGGGATAATGGCTACACCTTC. Its translation: CASSFRGDNGYTF.

The CDR3 DNA is TGTGCCAGCAGCCTTAGACTAGCGGGGGGGCCCGGGGAGCTGTTTTTT. Translation: CASSLRLAGGPGELFF. This chain joins TRBV3-1 (or the pseudogene TRBV3-2) and TRBJ2-2, with TRBD2 identical over 14 bases. The ends lost 4 bases at V and 6 bases at J; junction bases unmatched: 4. The CDR3 runs to 16 residues. Germline V gene lookup returns CDR1 LGHDT and CDR2 YNNKEL (reference sequence).

This clone appeared a single time. The chain carries TRBV4-1 and TRBJ2-4; no firm D call. There are 16 residues in the CDR3. Deletions cut 0 bases from V and 6 bases from J, with 15 bases between. From germline, CDR1 is MGHRA and CDR2 YSYEKL. CDR3 protein: CASSQDQEVFRNIQYF. CDR3 nucleotides: TGCGCCAGCAGCCAAGATCAGGAAGTATTTAGAAACATTCAGTACTTC.

This chain uses TRBV12-5 with TRBJ1-2; 7 bases are shared with TRBD1. This CDR3 has 13 amino acids. Unmatched junction bases numbered 7, after V lost 9 bases and J lost 3 bases. Germline V gene lookup returns CDR1 LGHNT and CDR2 FRNRAP. CDR3 loop: CASKTGTDYGYTF. CDR3 DNA sequence: TGTGCTAGCAAGACCGGGACAGACTATGGCTACACCTTC.

This chain links TRBV2 with TRBJ1-5, with D hard to call. Germline CDR1 is SNHLY and CDR2 is FYNNEI. The CDR3 extends over 15 amino acids. The V end was cut by 0 bases, the J end by 7 bases, with 13 bases between. This CDR3 is CASSEASWREQPQHF. CDR3 DNA: TGTGCCAGCAGTGAAGCAAGTTGGAGGGAGCAGCCCCAGCATTTT.

This clone came up once. The chain couples TRBV7-8 to TRBJ1-3; D is unclear. In germline, CDR1 is SGHVS, CDR2 FQNEAQ. This CDR3 is 11 amino acids long. V dropped 1 base and J dropped 9 bases, with 4 bases sitting between them. The CDR3 DNA reads as TGTGCCAGCAGCTTAGAGGGCACCATATATTTT. This codes for CASSLEGTIYF.

This sequence joins TRBV14 and TRBJ2-3; D might be TRBD1 (6 bases). CDR1 and CDR2 from the germline V gene are SGHDN and FVKESK. This CDR3 spans 16 amino acids. The V end lost 3 bases, the J end lost 0 bases, and 13 bases lay between the germline ends. This CDR3 is CASSQWRTASTDTQYF. The CDR3 DNA sequence: TGTGCCAGCAGCCAGTGGAGGACAGCTAGCACAGATACGCAGTATTTT.

The rearrangement links TRBV7-9 to TRBJ1-4; TRBD1 is a possible D gene (5 bases). Germline V gene sequence: CDR1 SEHNR, CDR2 FQNEAQ (reference sequence). The CDR3 has 14 residues. The V gene lost 2 bases and the J gene lost 5 bases, with 9 bases spanning the gap. The CDR3 DNA reads as TGTGCCAGCAGCTTAACCGGGGGGAATGAAAAACTGTTTTTT. Amino acids: CASSLTGGNEKLFF.

The V and J genes are TRBV2 and TRBJ1-4; perhaps TRBD1 as D (6 bases). Germline V lookup: CDR1 SNHLY, CDR2 FYNNEI. The CDR3 runs to 14 residues. V lost 6 bases and J lost 7, with 15 bases in between. CDR3 sequence: CASRATGFFEKLFF. As DNA, the CDR3 is TGTGCCAGCAGAGCTACAGGGTTTTTTGAAAAACTGTTTTTT. The whole variable domain, filled in from reference TRBV2 and TRBJ1-4, reads EPEVTQTPSHQVTQMGQEVILRCVPISNHLYFYWYRQILGQKVEFLVSFYNNEISEKSEIFDDQFSVERPDGSNFTLKIRSTKLEDSAMYFCASRATGFFEKLFFGSGTQLSVL.

V and J are TRBV5-1 and TRBJ2-3, with 10 bases fitting TRBD2. Germline V gene sequence: CDR1 SGHRS, CDR2 YFSETQ. The V gene end was trimmed by 0 bases and the J gene end by 6 bases; junction bases not matched to a gene: 7. The CDR3 runs to 16 residues. The chain's CDR3 is CASSLAQAGGRDTQYF. The CDR3 DNA reads as TGCGCCAGCAGCTTGGCCCAAGCGGGGGGGCGGGATACGCAGTATTTT.

This chain uses TRBV5-4 with TRBJ2-3; D gene unclear. The V end lost 2 bases, the J end lost 4 bases, and 11 bases lay between the germline ends. Germline V gene data show CDR1 as SGHNT and CDR2 as YYREEE (reference sequence). The CDR3 totals 14 residues. The CDR3 region has the DNA TGTGCCAGCAGCTTAACAACCCAGCCAGATACGCAGTATTTT. Encoded protein: CASSLTTQPDTQYF.

J is TRBJ2-7 and V is TRBV19; 8 bases match TRBD1. This CDR3 is built from 15 residues. From germline, CDR1 is LNHDA and CDR2 SQIVND (reference sequence). V lost 2 bases, J lost 4 bases, and 7 bases stayed unmatched. The CDR3 bases are TGTGCCAGTAGTATAACGGGCAGGGGGCCGTACGAGCAGTACTTC. Translated: CASSITGRGPYEQYF.